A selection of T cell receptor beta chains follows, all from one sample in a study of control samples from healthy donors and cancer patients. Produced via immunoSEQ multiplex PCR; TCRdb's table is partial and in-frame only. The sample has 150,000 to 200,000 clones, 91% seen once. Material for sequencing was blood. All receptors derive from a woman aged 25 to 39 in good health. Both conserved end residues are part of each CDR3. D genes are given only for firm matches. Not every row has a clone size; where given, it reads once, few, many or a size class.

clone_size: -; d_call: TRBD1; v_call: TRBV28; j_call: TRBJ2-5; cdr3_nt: TGTGCCAGCAGTTCAATCAGGGGGCGGGAGACCCAGTACTTC; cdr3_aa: CASSSIRGRETQYF
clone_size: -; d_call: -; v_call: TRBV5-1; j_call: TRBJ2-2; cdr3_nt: TGCGCCAGCAGCTTGCTTGTTTCTGGGGAGCTGTTTTTT; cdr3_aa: CASSLLVSGELFF
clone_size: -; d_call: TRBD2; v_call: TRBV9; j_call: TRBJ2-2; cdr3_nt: TGTGCCAGCAGCCCGCCGGGAGGTGGGGAGCTGTTTTTT; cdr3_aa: CASSPPGGGELFF
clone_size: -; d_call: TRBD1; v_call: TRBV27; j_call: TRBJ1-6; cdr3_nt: TGTGCCAGCAGTTCGGAACAGGGGGCCTATAATTCACCCCTCCACTTT; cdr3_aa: CASSSEQGAYNSPLHF
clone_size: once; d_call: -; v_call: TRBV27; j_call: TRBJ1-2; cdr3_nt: TGTGCCAGCAGTTTAGCTGTGGGGCGTCATGGCTACACCTTC; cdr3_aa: CASSLAVGRHGYTF
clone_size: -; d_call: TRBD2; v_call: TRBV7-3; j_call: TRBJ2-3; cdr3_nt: TGTGCCAGCAGTTCAGCCGGGACTAGCGGGGATACGCAGTATTTT; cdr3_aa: CASSSAGTSGDTQYF
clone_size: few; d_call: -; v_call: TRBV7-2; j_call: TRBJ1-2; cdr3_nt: TGTGCCAGCAGCCCCGGACAGCCTAACTATGGCTACACCTTC; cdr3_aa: CASSPGQPNYGYTF
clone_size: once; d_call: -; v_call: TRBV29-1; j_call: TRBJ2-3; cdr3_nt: TGCAGCGTTGAAGATTTTGGGGGAACAGATACGCAGTATTTT; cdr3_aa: CSVEDFGGTDTQYF
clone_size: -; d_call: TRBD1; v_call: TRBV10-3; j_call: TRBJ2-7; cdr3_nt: TGTGCCATCCAAGGGACAGGGGGCGACGAGCAGTACTTC; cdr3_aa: CAIQGTGGDEQYF
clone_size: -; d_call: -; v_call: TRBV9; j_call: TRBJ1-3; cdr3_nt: TGTGCCAGCAGCCAAGGAGGGACTGGAAACACCATATATTTT; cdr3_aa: CASSQGGTGNTIYF
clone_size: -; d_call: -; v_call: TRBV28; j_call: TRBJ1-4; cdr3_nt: TGTGCCAGCAGTGAAGGGGGGGGTAATGAAAAACTGTTTTTT; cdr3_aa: CASSEGGGNEKLFF
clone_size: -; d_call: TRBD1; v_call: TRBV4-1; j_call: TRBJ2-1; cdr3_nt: TGCGCCAGCAGCCCACCCAGGGGGTATGAGCAGTTCTTC; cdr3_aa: CASSPPRGYEQFF
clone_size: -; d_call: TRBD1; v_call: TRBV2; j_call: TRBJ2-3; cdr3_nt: TGTGCCAGCAGGACCACAGGGGGCAGGACAGATACGCAGTATTTT; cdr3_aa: CASRTTGGRTDTQYF
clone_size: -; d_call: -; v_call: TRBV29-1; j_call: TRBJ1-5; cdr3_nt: TGCAGCGTTGCTGGGGGGCTCAGCAATCAGCCCCAGCATTTT; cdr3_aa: CSVAGGLSNQPQHF
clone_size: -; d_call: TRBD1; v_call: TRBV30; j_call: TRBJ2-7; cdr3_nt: TGTGCCTGGAGTAAGGGGGCTTCCTACGAGCAGTACTTC; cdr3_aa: CAWSKGASYEQYF
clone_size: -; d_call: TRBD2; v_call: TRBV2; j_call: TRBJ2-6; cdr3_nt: TGTGCCAGCAGTGCCGGGAGGAGCTCTGGGGCCAACGTCCTGACTTTC; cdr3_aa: CASSAGRSSGANVLTF
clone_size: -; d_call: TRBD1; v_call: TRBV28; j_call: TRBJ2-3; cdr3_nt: TGTGCCAGCAGTTTGTACCAGGGGGTTTCAGATACGCAGTATTTT; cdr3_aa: CASSLYQGVSDTQYF
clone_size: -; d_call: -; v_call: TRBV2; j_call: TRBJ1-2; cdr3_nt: TGTGCCAGCAGGGGGACGGGTAACTATGGCTACACCTTC; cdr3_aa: CASRGTGNYGYTF
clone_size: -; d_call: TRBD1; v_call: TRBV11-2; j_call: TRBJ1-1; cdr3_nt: TGTGCCAGCAGCAGAACCGGGACAGGGTTGGGAGCTTTCTTT; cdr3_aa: CASSRTGTGLGAFF
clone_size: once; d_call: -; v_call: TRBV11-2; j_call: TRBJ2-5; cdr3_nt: TGTGCCAGCAGCCCTGAAAGCCAAGAGACCCAGTACTTC; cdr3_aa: CASSPESQETQYF
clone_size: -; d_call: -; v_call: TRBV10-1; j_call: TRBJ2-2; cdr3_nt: TGCGCCAGCAGTGATCCAGGGCCCGGGGAGCTGTTTTTT; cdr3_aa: CASSDPGPGELFF
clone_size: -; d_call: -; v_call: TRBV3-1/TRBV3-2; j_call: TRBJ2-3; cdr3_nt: TGTGCCAGCAGCCAAGGTTGGCTAAGCACAGATACGCAGTATTTT; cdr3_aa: CASSQGWLSTDTQYF
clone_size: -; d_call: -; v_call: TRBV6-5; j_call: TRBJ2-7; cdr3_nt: TGTGCCAGCAGCCGACAGCCCTACGAGCAGTACTTC; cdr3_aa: CASSRQPYEQYF
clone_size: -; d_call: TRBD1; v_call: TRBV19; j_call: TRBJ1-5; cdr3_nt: TGTGCCAGTATCGAGACAGGGGGTGGCAATCAGCCCCAGCATTTT; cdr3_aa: CASIETGGGNQPQHF
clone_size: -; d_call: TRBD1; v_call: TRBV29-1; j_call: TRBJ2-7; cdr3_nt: TGCAGCGTTGGGACAGGGGCCTACGAGCAGTACTTC; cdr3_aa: CSVGTGAYEQYF
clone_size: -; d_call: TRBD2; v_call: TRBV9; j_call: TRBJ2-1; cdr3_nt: TGTGCCAGCAGCGCGGGACTAGCGGGATACAATGAGCAGTTCTTC; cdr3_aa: CASSAGLAGYNEQFF
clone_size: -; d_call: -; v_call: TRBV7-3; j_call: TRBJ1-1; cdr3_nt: TGTGCCAGCAGCTTAACGGGGGGCATGAACACTGAAGCTTTCTTT; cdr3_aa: CASSLTGGMNTEAFF
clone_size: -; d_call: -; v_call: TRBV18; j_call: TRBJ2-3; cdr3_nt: TGTGCCAGCTCACTAGGCTCGGCAGATACGCAGTATTTT; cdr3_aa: CASSLGSADTQYF
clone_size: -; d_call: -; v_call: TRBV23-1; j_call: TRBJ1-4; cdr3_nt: TGCGCCAGCAGTCTCCGACCCCCAACTAATGAAAAACTGTTTTTT; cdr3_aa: CASSLRPPTNEKLFF
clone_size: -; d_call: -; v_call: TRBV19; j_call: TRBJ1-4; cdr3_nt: TGTGCCAGTAGTATTTATTCAACTAATGAAAAACTGTTTTTT; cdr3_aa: CASSIYSTNEKLFF
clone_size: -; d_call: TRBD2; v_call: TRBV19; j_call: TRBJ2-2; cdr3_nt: TGTGCCAGTACCCCCCGGGACTATAACACCGGGGAGCTGTTTTTT; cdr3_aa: CASTPRDYNTGELFF
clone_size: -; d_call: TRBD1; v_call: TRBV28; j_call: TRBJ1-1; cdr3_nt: TGTGCCAGCAGATTTACAGGGGGCAACACTGAAGCTTTCTTT; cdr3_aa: CASRFTGGNTEAFF
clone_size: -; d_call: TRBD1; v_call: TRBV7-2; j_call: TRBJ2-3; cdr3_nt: TGTGCCAGCAGCGCCCGGGACAGGGGGCGGGGAGATACGCAGTATTTT; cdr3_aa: CASSARDRGRGDTQYF
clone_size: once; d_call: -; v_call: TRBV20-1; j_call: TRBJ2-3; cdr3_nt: TGCAGTGCTAGAGTTCTAGATACGCAGTATTTT; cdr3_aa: CSARVLDTQYF
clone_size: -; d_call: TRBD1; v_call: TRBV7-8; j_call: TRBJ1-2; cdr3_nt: TGTGCCAGCAGCCCGGACAGGGTTGGTGGCTACACCTTC; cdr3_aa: CASSPDRVGGYTF
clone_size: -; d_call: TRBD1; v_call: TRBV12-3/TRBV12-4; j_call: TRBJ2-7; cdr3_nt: TGTGCCAGCAGTATCGGACAGGACTACGAGCAGTACTTC; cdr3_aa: CASSIGQDYEQYF
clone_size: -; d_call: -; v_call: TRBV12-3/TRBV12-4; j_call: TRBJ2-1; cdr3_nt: TGTGCCAGCAGCCGAACGTTTGAGCAGTTCTTC; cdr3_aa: CASSRTFEQFF
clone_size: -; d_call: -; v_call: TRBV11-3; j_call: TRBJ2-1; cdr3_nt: TGTGCCAGCAGCCCCGCCAATGAGCAGTTCTTC; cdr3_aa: CASSPANEQFF
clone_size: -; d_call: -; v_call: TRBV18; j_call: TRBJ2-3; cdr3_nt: TGTGCCAGCTCATTCCTCACAGGGGGCGGAACTAGCGGGAGCACAGATACGCAGTATTTT; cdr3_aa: CASSFLTGGGTSGSTDTQYF
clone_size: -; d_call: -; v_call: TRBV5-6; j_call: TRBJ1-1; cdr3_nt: TGTGCCAGCAGCTTGGCGGCAAAAAACACTGAAGCTTTCTTT; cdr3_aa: CASSLAAKNTEAFF
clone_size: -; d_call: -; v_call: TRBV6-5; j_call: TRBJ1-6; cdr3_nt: TGTGCCAGCAGTTACGGGATTTCACCCCTCCACTTT; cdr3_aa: CASSYGISPLHF
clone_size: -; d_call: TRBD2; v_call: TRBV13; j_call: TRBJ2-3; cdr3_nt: TGTGCCAGCAGGCCTAGCGGATCCACAGATACGCAGTATTTT; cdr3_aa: CASRPSGSTDTQYF
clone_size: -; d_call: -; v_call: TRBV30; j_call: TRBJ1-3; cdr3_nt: TGTGCCTGGAGTCCAGGCTCTGGAAACACCATATATTTT; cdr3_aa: CAWSPGSGNTIYF
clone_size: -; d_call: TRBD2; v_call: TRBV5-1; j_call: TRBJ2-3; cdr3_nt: TGCGCCAGCAGCTTGGGCAACGGGGGGGCCCTTACAGATACGCAGTATTTT; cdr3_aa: CASSLGNGGALTDTQYF
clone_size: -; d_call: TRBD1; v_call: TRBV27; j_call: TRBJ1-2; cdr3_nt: TGTGCCAGCAGTTCCAAACCCGGACAGGGTGGCTACACCTTC; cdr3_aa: CASSSKPGQGGYTF
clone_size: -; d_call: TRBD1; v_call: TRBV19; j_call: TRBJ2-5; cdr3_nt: TGTGCCAGTAGTCCGGGACAGGGTAGCGAGACCCAGTACTTC; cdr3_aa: CASSPGQGSETQYF
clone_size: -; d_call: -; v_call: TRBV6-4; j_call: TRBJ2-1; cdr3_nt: TGTGCCAGCATGGTGGACAGCTCCTACAATGAGCAGTTCTTC; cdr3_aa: CASMVDSSYNEQFF
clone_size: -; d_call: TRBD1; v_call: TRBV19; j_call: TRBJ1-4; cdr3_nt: TGTGCCAGTAGTATTGGGACAGGGTTTGAAAAACTGTTTTTT; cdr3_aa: CASSIGTGFEKLFF
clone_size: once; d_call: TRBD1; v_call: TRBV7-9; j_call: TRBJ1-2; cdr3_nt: TGTGCCAGCAGACGACAGGGGGCGCAGTCTGGCTACACCTTC; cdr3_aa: CASRRQGAQSGYTF
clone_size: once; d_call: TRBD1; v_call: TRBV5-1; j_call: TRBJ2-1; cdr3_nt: TGCGCCAGCAGCTTGGCCCCCGGGACAGGGGTCAATGAGCAGTTCTTC; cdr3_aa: CASSLAPGTGVNEQFF
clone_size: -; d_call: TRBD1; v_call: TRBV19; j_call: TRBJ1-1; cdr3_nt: TGTGCCACCCAGACAGGGTTCACTGAAGCTTTCTTT; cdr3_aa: CATQTGFTEAFF
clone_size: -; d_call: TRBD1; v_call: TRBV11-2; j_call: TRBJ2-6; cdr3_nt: TGTGCCAGCAGCTTAGTTAAACAGGGGGGCGGGCCTGGGGCCAACGTCCTGACTTTC; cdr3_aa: CASSLVKQGGGPGANVLTF
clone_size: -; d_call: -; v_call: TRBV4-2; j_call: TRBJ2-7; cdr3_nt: TGTGCCAGCAGCCAAGACCCCGGGACTCCGTCCTACGAGCAGTACTTC; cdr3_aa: CASSQDPGTPSYEQYF
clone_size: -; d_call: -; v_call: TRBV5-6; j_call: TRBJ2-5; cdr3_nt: TGTGCCAGCAGCCGAATTAGCAGCCAAGAGACCCAGTACTTC; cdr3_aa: CASSRISSQETQYF
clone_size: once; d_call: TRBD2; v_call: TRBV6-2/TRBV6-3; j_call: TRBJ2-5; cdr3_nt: TGTGCCAGCAGTTACTACGAGCGGGAGATTTGGCAAGAGACCCAGTACTTC; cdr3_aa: CASSYYEREIWQETQYF
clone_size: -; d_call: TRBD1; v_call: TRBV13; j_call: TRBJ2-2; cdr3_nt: TGTGCCAGCAGCCTGCTGACAGGGACGAACACCGGGGAGCTGTTTTTT; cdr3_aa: CASSLLTGTNTGELFF
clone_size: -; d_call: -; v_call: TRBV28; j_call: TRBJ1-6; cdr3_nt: TGTGCCAGCACGGGTAATTCACCCCTCCACTTT; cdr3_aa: CASTGNSPLHF
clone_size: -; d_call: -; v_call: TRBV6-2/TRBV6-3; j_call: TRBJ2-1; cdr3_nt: TGTGCCAGCAGTCAGACAGGCTCTTCCTACAATGAGCAGTTCTTC; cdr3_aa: CASSQTGSSYNEQFF